Shown below are 20 T cell receptor beta chains from a single sample sequenced in a study of neurological immune-mediated disorders. TCRdb reprocessed the 5' RACE reads via MiXCR and lists one record per CDR3 protein. The profile shows 35,000 to 40,000 distinct CDR3 sequences, around 10% of them singletons. The sample taken for sequencing was CD4+ T cells from blood. The receptors were sampled from a woman younger than 45 with HTLV-1-associated myelopathy (HAM/TSP).

This clonotype has a count of ten or more. The gene calls are TRBV7-2 and TRBJ2-3; 9 positions agree with TRBD2. With V trimmed by 0 bases and J by 13 bases, 8 bases remained unmatched. CDR1 and CDR2 (germline): SGHTA, FQGNSA. The CDR3 runs to 14 residues. CDR3 sequence reads: CASSLAIRRGGEYF. The CDR3 DNA sequence: TGTGCCAGCAGCTTAGCGATTCGGCGGGGGGGGGAGTATTTT.

The chain combines TRBV4-1 with TRBJ2-7, with a weak D call TRBD2 (6 bases). Trimming left V 3 bases short and J 6 bases short, with 12 bases between. Germline-derived CDR1 and CDR2 are MGHRA and YSYEKL. The CDR3 covers 13 residues. The CDR3 region is CASSQGEDREQYF. Here the CDR3 DNA reads TGCGCCAGCAGCCAGGGGGAGGACCGCGAGCAGTACTTC.

This clonotype was counted many times. The chain links TRBV5-1 to TRBJ1-2; a possible D gene is TRBD1 (5 bases). V was cut by 4 bases and J by 8 bases, with 15 bases left in between. The germline gives CDR1 SGHRS, CDR2 YFSETQ. The length of the CDR3 is 13 residues. The CDR3 bases are TGCGCCAGCAGCCCGGCCGGGACGTCCGGCTACACCTTC. Protein sequence: CASSPAGTSGYTF.

This clonotype was seen many times. This sequence joins TRBV20-1 and TRBJ2-1; 11 positions match TRBD1. Germline V gene data show CDR1 as DFQATT and CDR2 as SNEGSKA (reference sequence). This CDR3 region has 15 residues. The J segment lost 5 bases and the V segment lost 1 base, leaving 4 bases of the junction unmatched. CDR3 DNA sequence: TGCAGTGCTAGAGCCGGGACAGGGGGAAACAATGAGCAGTTCTTC. Its protein product is CSARAGTGGNNEQFF.

This clonotype was detected many times. V is TRBV7-2 and J is TRBJ2-7, with D possibly TRBD1 on 7 matching bases. Trimming removed 5 bases at V and 3 bases at J, with 17 bases between. CDR1 and CDR2 from the germline V gene are SGHTA and FQGNSA. This CDR3 is 15 amino acids long. The CDR3 region is CASSQLIRGVYEQYF. The CDR3 nucleotides are TGTGCCAGCAGCCAACTCATCAGGGGGGTCTACGAGCAGTACTTC. Full variable domain (remainder filled in from reference TRBV7-2 and TRBJ2-7): GAGVSQSPSNKVTEKGKDVELRCDPISGHTALYWYRQSLGQGLEFLIYFQGNSAPDKSGLPSDRFSAERTGGSVSTLTIQRTQQEDSAVYLCASSQLIRGVYEQYFGPGTRLTVT.

This clonotype was observed a few times. This CDR3 reads CASNGQGRDTQYF. In DNA, the CDR3 is TGTGCCAGCAACGGACAGGGAAGAGATACGCAGTATTTT. This sequence joins TRBV2 and TRBJ2-3; TRBD1 agrees at 8 bases. CDR1 SNHLY and CDR2 FYNNEI come from the germline V gene. V was pared by 7 bases and J by 5 bases, with 5 bases of the junction left unmatched. The CDR3 consists of 13 residues.

J is TRBJ1-1 and V is TRBV7-9; TRBD1 might be the D (5 bases). V lost 5 bases and J lost 2, with 18 bases in between. The germline V gene has CDR1 SEHNR and CDR2 FQNEAQ (reference sequence). The length of the CDR3 is 16 residues. The CDR3 nucleotides are TGTGCCAGCAGCCAACCCCGGGGGGGAGTCAACACTGAAGCTTTCTTT. As protein: CASSQPRGGVNTEAFF. Drawing the rest from reference TRBV7-9 and TRBJ1-1, the complete variable domain is DTGVSQNPRHKITKRGQNVTFRCDPISEHNRLYWYRQTLGQGPEFLTYFQNEAQLEKSRLLSDRFSAERPKGSFSTLEIQRTEQGDSAMYLCASSQPRGGVNTEAFFGQGTRLTVV.

Concerning this clonotype: With a much larger clone just one base away, this may be a read error. This chain connects TRBV18 to TRBJ1-1, with TRBD1 identical over 7 bases. This CDR3 region has 13 residues. Germline V gene sequence: CDR1 KGHSH, CDR2 LQKENI. The CDR3 loop is CASSPDRAGEDFF. The CDR3 DNA is TGTGCCAGCTCACCTGACAGGGCCGGTGAAGATTTCTTT.

This clonotype was detected only a few times. This chain uses TRBV3-1 with TRBJ1-1; tentatively, D is TRBD1 (6 bases). Trimming stripped 3 bases from V and 5 bases from J, with 13 bases between. Per germline, CDR1 LGHDT and CDR2 YNNKEL (reference sequence). The CDR3 runs 14 residues. Here the CDR3 reads CASSHTGTRTEAFF. CDR3 coding DNA: TGTGCCAGCAGCCATACAGGGACGAGGACTGAAGCTTTCTTT.

This clonotype was detected many times. The chain joins TRBV12-3 or TRBV12-4 to TRBJ1-5; D is unclear. This CDR3 region has 15 residues. Trimming cost V 6 bases and J 0 bases, with 12 bases left between them. The CDR3 region is CASSPYSYSNQPQHF. For the CDR3, the DNA is TGTGCCAGCAGCCCTTACAGTTATAGCAATCAGCCCCAGCATTTT.

This clonotype was observed many times. V usage is TRBV20-1 and J usage is TRBJ1-6; the D gene is possibly TRBD1 (5 bases). The CDR3 consists of 15 residues. V lost 3 bases, J lost 0 bases, and 9 bases lay in between. Germline V gives CDR1 DFQATT, CDR2 SNEGSKA (reference sequence). The CDR3 here is CSARGPSSYNSPLHF. CDR3 bases: TGCAGTGCTAGGGGACCAAGCTCCTATAATTCACCCCTCCACTTT.

At least ten counts were recorded for this clonotype. This rearrangement joins TRBV20-1 to TRBJ2-7; perhaps TRBD1 as D (7 bases). Per the germline V gene, CDR1 is DFQATT and CDR2 is SNEGSKA (reference sequence). V was cut by 6 bases and J by 3 bases, with 21 bases left in between. The CDR3 runs 15 residues. Here the CDR3 reads CSALRIAGQHYEQYF. CDR3 DNA: TGCAGTGCGCTACGAATTGCGGGACAGCACTACGAGCAGTACTTC.

This clonotype occurred many times. The chain is built from TRBV20-1 and TRBJ1-5, with 11 positions matching TRBD1. The CDR3 has 14 residues. Unmatched junction bases numbered 4, after V lost 4 bases and J lost 5 bases. Germline V lookup: CDR1 DFQATT, CDR2 SNEGSKA (reference sequence). CDR3 loop: CSATRTGGDQPQHF. For the CDR3, the DNA is TGCAGTGCTACTCGGACAGGGGGCGATCAGCCCCAGCATTTT.

At least ten counts were recorded for this clonotype. The J gene is TRBJ2-7, the V gene TRBV7-9; D is unclear. CDR1 is SEHNR, CDR2 FQNEAQ, per germline (reference sequence). The CDR3 spans 13 residues. Trimming left V 5 bases short and J 4 bases short, with 12 bases between. CDR3 coding DNA: TGTGCCAGCAGCCCCGGGCGGCAATACGAGCAGTACTTC. Protein product: CASSPGRQYEQYF.

At least ten counts were recorded for this clonotype. The rearrangement joins TRBV20-1 to TRBJ1-1; D is unclear. The CDR3 totals 17 residues. The germline V gene has CDR1 DFQATT and CDR2 SNEGSKA (reference sequence). V shed 1 base and J shed 0 bases, with 18 bases lying between them. CDR3 coding DNA: TGCAGTGCTAGAGCTAGGCGGGCGCGGCGCATGAACACTGAAGCTTTCTTT. Translating gives CSARARRARRMNTEAFF.

This clonotype was found many times. The gene calls are TRBV5-1 and TRBJ2-7, with D unclear. Germline CDR1 is SGHRS and CDR2 is YFSETQ. Trimming removed 0 bases at V and 6 bases at J, with 7 bases between. The CDR3 contains 12 residues. The CDR3 protein is CASSLGGTEQYF. CDR3 bases: TGCGCCAGCAGCTTGGGGGGAACCGAGCAGTACTTC.

This clonotype was recorded at least ten times. V and J are TRBV20-1 and TRBJ1-5; TRBD1 aligns across 7 bases. CDR1 and CDR2 (germline): DFQATT, SNEGSKA (reference sequence). CDR3 size: 18 residues. The J segment lost 0 bases and the V segment lost 6 bases, leaving 17 bases of the junction unmatched. This CDR3 is CSALVGQTWGYSNQPQHF. CDR3 in DNA: TGCAGTGCCTTGGTGGGACAGACTTGGGGGTATAGCAATCAGCCCCAGCATTTT.

This clonotype appeared many times. DNA of the CDR3: TGTGCCAGCAGCCCCGGGGGGGGTGTGAGTGAAGCTTTCTTT. Encoded protein: CASSPGGGVSEAFF. The chain recombines TRBV16 with TRBJ1-1; the D gene is possibly TRBD1 (5 bases). Germline V lookup: CDR1 KGHSY, CDR2 FQNENV. The CDR3 extends over 14 amino acids. Trimming took 4 bases from V and 7 from J, leaving 16 bases between them.

This clonotype was counted many times. The V and J genes are TRBV5-1 and TRBJ1-5; D gene uncertain. This CDR3 contains 14 residues. Trimming removed 4 bases from V and 6 bases from J, with 14 bases in between. Germline lookup yields CDR1 SGHRS and CDR2 YFSETQ. CDR3 protein: CASSKDPEGQPQHF. The CDR3 bases are TGCGCCAGCAGCAAGGACCCAGAAGGTCAGCCCCAGCATTTT.

This clonotype was detected many times. The chain carries TRBV5-1 and TRBJ1-1; TRBD1 is a possible D gene (5 bases). Germline-derived CDR1 and CDR2 are SGHRS and YFSETQ. CDR3 size: 14 residues. Trimming cost V 2 bases and J 5 bases, with 13 bases left between them. The CDR3 DNA is TGCGCCAGCAGCTTCGGGGGGTCGGAAACTGAAGCTTTCTTT. This encodes CASSFGGSETEAFF.